This entry features one T cell receptor beta chain sequence. This clone was counted only a few times. The specificity of this receptor is unknown. No per-base quality is available; no much larger clone lies one base away. The data were obtained in a study of tumor T cells in aggressive B-cell lymphoma (dated 2017 in TCRdb). Library preparation employed the immunoSEQ multiplex PCR assay. In TCRdb, the immuneACCESS table is reduced to in-frame sequences with V and J assigned. These tables do not hold every clone; where another copy was compared, an unresolved V gene accounts for under half, and the others remain unexplained. The sample table shows about 3,700 clones, and roughly 82% are seen once. The leading ten clones occupy about 50% of the sample. The CDR3 starts with the cysteine, ends with the phenylalanine, and has 16 residues. CDR3 DNA only is kept here, 48 bases in frame from base 1. Compared with germline, V lacks 0 bases and J lacks 3 bases; bases without a gene match: 7. According to the germline V gene, CDR1 reads SNHLY and CDR2 reads FYNNEI.

The sequence derives from an adult with diffuse large B cell lymphoma. Recombination connected TRBV2 to TRBJ1-2, with 7 bases aligning to TRBD1. Source material: tumor tissue. The sequenced DNA: TGTGCCAGCAGTGAAGCGCCTCAGACAGGGTACTATGGCTACACCTTC. Translated, this is CASSEAPQTGYYGYTF.